This record covers a single T cell receptor (beta chain). Its specific antigen is unknown. No base quality information exists; no much larger clone differs at one position. These data belong to a study of cytomegalovirus exposure and HLA in healthy donors (dated by TCRdb to about 2017). With regard to the full study: The roughly 700 repertoires of the first cohort and the 95 to 150 validation repertoires were produced on the same platform, according to a later analysis. The study aimed to test whether signatures of past pathogen exposure could be identified by cataloging public T cell receptors. In addition to the first cohort of 666 subjects, a separate validation cohort of approximately 110 different subjects was used. To predict cytomegalovirus infection status, the study brought together high-throughput TCR immunosequencing, statistical association of individual TCRs with disease status, and machine learning.

The CDR3 starts with the cysteine, ends with the phenylalanine, and has 14 residues. Of all the DNA, just the CDR3 is kept, 42 bases in frame from base 1. The trim is 2 bases for V and 2 bases for J, with a gap of 4 bases between the germline ends. Per the germline V gene, KGHSH is the CDR1 and LQKENI is the CDR2. The library was prepared using the immunoSEQ multiplex PCR assay. In the authors' own workflow: To diagnose cytomegalovirus status from the catalog of TCR beta chain sequences, a statistical classification framework was built. TCRdb carries this immuneACCESS record with in-frame sequences only. Its versions omit some clonotypes, under half of them owing to an unresolved V gene in the studies checked, with the rest unexplained. That table is the source of V, J and clone size, and D and trimming were worked out from the DNA. This sample gives 140,000 or so clones in total; 85% to 90% of them show up just once. Less than 7% of the sample is in the top ten clones.

The donors belonged to the validation cohort of about 130 subjects, which was separate from the approximately 700-subject first cohort. Paper-wide results and their limitations: The authors suggested that the approach could potentially be generalized to other disease states and immunological phenotypes. In a later analysis, TCRs clustered in the first cohort were found to also tend to co-occur in the approximately 120 validation repertoires, with approximately 95% of cluster scores above 0. The classifier was reported to diagnose cytomegalovirus status with high specificity and sensitivity in both the original cohort and the validation cohort. A later analysis lacked HLA typing for the validation cohort, so it scored co-occurrence in that cohort across all 110 or so repertoires. Across donors, most TCR sequences were observed very rarely, whereas some public TCRs were present in many individuals. In the study, approximately 160 TCR beta chains were listed as associated with cytomegalovirus. A few of the identified cytomegalovirus-associated TCR beta chains were confirmed in vitro to be specific for cytomegalovirus antigens.

Recombination joined TRBV18 with TRBJ2-6; no D gene can be assigned with confidence. The sequence was collected from a woman aged 30 to 39 in good health and CMV-seropositive. Sequenced sample: PBMCs. The CDR3 amino acid sequence is: CASSPTAGANVLTF. The DNA sequence reads TGTGCCAGCTCACCAACTGCTGGGGCCAACGTCCTGACTTTC.